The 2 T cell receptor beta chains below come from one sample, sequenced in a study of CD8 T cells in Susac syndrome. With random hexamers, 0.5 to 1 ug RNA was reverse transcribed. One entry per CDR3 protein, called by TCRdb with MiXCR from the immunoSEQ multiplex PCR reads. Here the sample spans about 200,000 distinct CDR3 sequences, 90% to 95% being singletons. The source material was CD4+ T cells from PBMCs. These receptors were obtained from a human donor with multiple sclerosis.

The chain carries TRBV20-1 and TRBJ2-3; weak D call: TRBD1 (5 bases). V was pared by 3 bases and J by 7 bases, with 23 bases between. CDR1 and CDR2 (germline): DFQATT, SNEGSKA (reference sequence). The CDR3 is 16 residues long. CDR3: CSASVQTGTPGYTQYF. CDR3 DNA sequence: TGCAGTGCTAGTGTTCAAACAGGTACTCCCGGGTATACGCAGTATTTT.

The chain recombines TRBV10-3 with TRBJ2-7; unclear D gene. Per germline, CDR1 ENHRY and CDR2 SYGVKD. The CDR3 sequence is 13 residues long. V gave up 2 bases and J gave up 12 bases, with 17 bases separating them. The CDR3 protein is CAISETTVSAAYF. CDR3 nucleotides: TGTGCCATCAGTGAGACGACGGTTTCAGCCGCGTACTTC.